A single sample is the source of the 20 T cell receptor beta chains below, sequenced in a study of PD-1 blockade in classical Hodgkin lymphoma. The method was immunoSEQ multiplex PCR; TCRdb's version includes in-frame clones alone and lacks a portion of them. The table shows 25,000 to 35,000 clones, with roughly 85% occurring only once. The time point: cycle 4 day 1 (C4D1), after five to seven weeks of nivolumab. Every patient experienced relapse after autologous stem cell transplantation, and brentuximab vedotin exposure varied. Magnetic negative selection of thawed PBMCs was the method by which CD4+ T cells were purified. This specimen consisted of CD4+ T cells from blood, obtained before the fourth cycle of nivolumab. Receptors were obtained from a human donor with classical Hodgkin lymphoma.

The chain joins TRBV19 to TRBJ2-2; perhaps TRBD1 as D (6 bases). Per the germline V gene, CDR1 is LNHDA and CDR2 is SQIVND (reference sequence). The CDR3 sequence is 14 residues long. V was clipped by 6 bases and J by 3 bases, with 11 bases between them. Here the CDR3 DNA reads TGTGCCAGTAGCACAGGACAGTACACCGGGGAGCTGTTTTTT. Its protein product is CASSTGQYTGELFF.

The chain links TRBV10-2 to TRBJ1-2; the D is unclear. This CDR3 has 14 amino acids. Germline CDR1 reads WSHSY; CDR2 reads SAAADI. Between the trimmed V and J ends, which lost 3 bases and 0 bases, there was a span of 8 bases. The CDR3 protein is CASSDVPANYGYTF. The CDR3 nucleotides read TGCGCCAGCAGTGACGTTCCAGCTAACTATGGCTACACCTTC.

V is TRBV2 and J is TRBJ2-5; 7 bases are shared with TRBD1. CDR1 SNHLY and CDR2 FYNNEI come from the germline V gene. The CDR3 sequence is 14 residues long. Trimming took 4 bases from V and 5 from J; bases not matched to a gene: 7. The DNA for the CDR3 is TGTGCCAGCAGTGCCCGGGCAGGGGGTGAGACCCAGTACTTC. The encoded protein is CASSARAGGETQYF.

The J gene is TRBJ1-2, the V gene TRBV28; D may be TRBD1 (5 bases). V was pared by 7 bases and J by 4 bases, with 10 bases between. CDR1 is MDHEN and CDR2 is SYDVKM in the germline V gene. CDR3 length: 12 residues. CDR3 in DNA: TGTGCCAGCATGGAAGGGGTCTATGGCTACACCTTC. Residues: CASMEGVYGYTF.

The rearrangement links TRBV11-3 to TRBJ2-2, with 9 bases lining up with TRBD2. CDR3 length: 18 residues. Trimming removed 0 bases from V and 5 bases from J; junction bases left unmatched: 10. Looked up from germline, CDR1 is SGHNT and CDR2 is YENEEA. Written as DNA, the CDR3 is TGTGCCAGCAGCTTAGATCGGGTGGGACTAGCCGGAACCGGGGAGCTGTTTTTT. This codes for CASSLDRVGLAGTGELFF.

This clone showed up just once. CDR3 nucleotides: TGTGCCAGCAGTTTCCAGCGAGGGATGAACACTGAAGCTTTCTTT. Translated: CASSFQRGMNTEAFF. The chain joins TRBV28 to TRBJ1-1; D unresolved. This CDR3 has 15 amino acids. Per the germline V gene, CDR1 is MDHEN and CDR2 is SYDVKM. Trimming cost V 3 bases and J 0 bases, with 11 bases left between them. Together with reference TRBV28 and TRBJ1-1, the CDR3 gives the full variable domain: DVKVTQSSRYLVKRTGEKVFLECVQDMDHENMFWYRQDPGLGLRLIYFSYDVKMKEKGDIPEGYSVSREKKERFSLILESASTNQTSMYLCASSFQRGMNTEAFFGQGTRLTVV.

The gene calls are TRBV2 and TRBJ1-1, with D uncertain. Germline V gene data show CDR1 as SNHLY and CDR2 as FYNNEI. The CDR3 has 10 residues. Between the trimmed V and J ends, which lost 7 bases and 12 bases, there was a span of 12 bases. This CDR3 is CASNPAGTFF. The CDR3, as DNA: TGTGCCAGCAACCCTGCCGGGACTTTCTTT.

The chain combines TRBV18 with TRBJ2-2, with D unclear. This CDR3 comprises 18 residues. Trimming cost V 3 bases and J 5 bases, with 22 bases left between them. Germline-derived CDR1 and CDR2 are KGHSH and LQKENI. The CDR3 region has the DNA TGTGCCAGCTCACCGCAGACCGGGCTTGGGGTTCATACCGGGGAGCTGTTTTTT. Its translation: CASSPQTGLGVHTGELFF.

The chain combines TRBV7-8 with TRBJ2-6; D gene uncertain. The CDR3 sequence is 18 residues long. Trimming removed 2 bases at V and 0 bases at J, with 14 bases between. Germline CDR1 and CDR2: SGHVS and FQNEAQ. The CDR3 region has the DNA TGTGCCAGCAGCTTACGTTTAGGAGATGGCTCTGGGGCCAACGTCCTGACTTTC. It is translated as CASSLRLGDGSGANVLTF.

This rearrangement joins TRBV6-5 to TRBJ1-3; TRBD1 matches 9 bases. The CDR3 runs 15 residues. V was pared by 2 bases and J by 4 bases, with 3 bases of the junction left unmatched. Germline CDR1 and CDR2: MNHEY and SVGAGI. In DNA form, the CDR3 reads TGTGCCAGCAGTTACGGGACAGGGTACGGAAACACCATATATTTT. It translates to CASSYGTGYGNTIYF.

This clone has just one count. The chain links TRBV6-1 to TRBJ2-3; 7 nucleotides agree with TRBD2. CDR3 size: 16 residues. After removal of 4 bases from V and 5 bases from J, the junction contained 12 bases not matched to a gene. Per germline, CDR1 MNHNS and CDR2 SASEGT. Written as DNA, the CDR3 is TGTGCCAGCAGTGGGCGAGGGCGGGGGTGGCAAGATACGCAGTATTTT. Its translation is CASSGRGRGWQDTQYF.

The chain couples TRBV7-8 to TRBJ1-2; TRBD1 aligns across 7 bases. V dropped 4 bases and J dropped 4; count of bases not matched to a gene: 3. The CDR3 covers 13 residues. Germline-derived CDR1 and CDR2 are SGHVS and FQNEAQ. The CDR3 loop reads CASSWGQTYGYTF. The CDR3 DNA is TGTGCCAGCAGCTGGGGACAGACCTATGGCTACACCTTC.

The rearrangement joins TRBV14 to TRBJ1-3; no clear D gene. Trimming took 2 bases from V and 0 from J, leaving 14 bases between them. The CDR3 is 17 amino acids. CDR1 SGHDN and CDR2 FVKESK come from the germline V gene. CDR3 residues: CASSQLRTQSSGNTIYF. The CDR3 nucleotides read TGTGCCAGCAGCCAATTAAGGACGCAGAGCTCTGGAAACACCATATATTTT.

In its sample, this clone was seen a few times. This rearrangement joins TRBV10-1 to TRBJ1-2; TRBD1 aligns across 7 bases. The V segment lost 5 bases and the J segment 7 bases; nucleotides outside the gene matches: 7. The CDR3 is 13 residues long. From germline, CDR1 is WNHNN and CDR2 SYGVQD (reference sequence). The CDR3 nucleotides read TGCGCCAGCAGTACCGACAGGGCCTCTGGCTACACCTTC. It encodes CASSTDRASGYTF.

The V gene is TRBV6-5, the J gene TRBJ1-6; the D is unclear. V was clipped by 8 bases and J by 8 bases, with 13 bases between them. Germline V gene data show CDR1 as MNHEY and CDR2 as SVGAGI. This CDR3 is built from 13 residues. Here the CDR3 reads CASGLEPDSPLHF. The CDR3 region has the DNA TGTGCCAGCGGGCTGGAACCGGATTCACCCCTCCACTTT.

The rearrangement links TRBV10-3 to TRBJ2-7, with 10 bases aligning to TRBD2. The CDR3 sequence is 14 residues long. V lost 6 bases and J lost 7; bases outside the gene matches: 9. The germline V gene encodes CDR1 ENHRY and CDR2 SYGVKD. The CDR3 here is CAISQAGGPREQYF. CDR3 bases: TGTGCCATCAGCCAAGCGGGAGGGCCCCGAGAGCAGTACTTC.

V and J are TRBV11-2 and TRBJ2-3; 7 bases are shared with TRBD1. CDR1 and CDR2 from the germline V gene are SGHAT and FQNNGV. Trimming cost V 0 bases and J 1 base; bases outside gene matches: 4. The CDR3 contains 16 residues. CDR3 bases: TGTGCCAGCAGCTTAGATCAGGGGGTACGCACAGATACGCAGTATTTT. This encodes CASSLDQGVRTDTQYF.

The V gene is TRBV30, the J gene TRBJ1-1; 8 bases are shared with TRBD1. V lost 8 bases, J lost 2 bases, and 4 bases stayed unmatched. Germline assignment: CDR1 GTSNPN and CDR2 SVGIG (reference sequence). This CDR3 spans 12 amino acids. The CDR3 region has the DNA TGTGCCGGAGACAGGGGAAACACTGAAGCTTTCTTT. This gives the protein CAGDRGNTEAFF.

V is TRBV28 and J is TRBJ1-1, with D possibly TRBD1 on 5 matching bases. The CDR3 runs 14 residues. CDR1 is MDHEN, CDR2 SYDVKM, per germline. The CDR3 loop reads CRTARQRSGTEAFF. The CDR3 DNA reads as TGTCGAACGGCGAGACAGCGATCGGGGACTGAAGCTTTCTTT.

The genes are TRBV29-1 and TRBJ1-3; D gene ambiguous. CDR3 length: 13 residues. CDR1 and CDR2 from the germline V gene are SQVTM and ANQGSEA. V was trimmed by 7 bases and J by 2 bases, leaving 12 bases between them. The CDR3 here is CSGTLDAGNTIYF. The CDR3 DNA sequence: TGCAGCGGGACTTTGGATGCTGGAAACACCATATATTTT.